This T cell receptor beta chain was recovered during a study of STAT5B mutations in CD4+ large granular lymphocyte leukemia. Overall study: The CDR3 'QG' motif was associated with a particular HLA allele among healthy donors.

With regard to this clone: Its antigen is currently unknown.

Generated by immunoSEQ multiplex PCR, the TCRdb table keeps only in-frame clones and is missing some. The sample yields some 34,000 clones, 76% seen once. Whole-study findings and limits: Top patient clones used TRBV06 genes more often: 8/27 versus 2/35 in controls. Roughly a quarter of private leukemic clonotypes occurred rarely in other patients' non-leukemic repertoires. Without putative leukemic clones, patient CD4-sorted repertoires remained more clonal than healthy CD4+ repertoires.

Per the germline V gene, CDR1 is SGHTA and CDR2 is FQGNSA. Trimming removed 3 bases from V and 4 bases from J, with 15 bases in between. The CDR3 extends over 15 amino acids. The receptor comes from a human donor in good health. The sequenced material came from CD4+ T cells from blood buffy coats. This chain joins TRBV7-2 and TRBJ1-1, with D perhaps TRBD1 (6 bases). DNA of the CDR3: TGTGCCAGCAGCTTGGGGGGCGTAAGTTCCACTGAAGCTTTCTTT. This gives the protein CASSLGGVSSTEAFF.